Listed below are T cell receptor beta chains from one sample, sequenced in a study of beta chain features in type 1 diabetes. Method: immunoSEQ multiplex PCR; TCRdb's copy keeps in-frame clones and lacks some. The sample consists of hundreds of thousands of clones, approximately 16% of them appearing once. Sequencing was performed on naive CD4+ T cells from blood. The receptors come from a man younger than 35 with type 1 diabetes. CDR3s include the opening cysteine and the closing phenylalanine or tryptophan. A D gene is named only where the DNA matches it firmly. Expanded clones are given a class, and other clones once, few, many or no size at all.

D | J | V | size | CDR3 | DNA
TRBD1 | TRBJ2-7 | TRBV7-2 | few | CASSPRRQGPQYF | TGTGCCAGCAGCCCGCGTCGACAGGGGCCCCAGTACTTC
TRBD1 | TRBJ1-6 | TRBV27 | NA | CASSLTGTGYGSPLHF | TGTGCCAGCAGTTTGACCGGGACAGGGTATGGGTCACCCCTCCACTTT
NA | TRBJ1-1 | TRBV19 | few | CASSIQGTTEAFF | TGTGCCAGTAGTATACAGGGTACCACTGAAGCTTTCTTT
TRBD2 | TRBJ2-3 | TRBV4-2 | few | CASSQLLAGKDTQYF | TGTGCCAGCAGCCAACTACTAGCGGGAAAAGATACGCAGTATTTT
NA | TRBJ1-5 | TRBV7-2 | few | CASSLGSGNQPQHF | TGTGCCAGCAGCTTAGGTTCTGGCAATCAGCCCCAGCATTTT
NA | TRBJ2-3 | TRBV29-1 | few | CSASGPTDTQYF | TGCAGCGCGAGCGGGCCCACAGATACGCAGTATTTT
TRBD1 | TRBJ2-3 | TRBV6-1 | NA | CATRTGNSDTQYF | TGTGCCACCCGGACAGGCAATTCAGATACGCAGTATTTT
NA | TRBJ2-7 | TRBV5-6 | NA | CASSFGGKDEQYF | TGTGCCAGCAGCTTCGGGGGAAAGGACGAGCAGTACTTC
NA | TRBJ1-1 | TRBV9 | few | CASSVATGTEAFF | TGTGCCAGCAGCGTAGCTACGGGCACTGAAGCTTTCTTT
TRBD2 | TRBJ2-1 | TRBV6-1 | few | CASSEHSGTTNEQFF | TGTGCCAGCAGTGAACACTCCGGGACTACCAATGAGCAGTTCTTC